Described below is a single T cell receptor (beta chain) sequence and its context. Germline V CDR1 and CDR2: SGHTA, FQGNSA. The CDR3 runs 13 residues. Scientists made TCR beta cDNA using 5'RACE template switching with UMIs. TCRdb re-called the 5' RACE reads, yielding one record per CDR3 amino acid sequence without DNA. The sample data list some 410,000 distinct CDR3 sequences. This entry comes from a study of T cells expressing NK-cell markers. The specimen was blood T cells: a sorted CD56 or NKG2C T cell subset, CD4+ or CD8+ T cells, or bulk PBMC T cells (not recorded which). This TCR came from a woman aged 18 to 75 in good health. This sequence joins TRBV7-2 and TRBJ1-5; absent DNA, TCRdb's TRBD1 call cannot be checked. This chain's CDR3 is CASSQTGLEAQHF.